Following are 21 T cell receptor beta chains from one sample sequenced in a study of blood T cells in healthy people across ages. Together with a sample-barcoded 5' primer, a J-beta primer mix was included in a second PCR lasting about 6 to 11 cycles. One entry per CDR3 protein results from TCRdb running MiXCR on the 5' RACE reads. This sample has hundreds of thousands of distinct CDR3 sequences, with approximately 39% found just once. The sample was blood. The receptors shown here come from a woman aged 55-69 years in good health.

The CDR3 DNA follows: TGTGCCAGCAGCACCACGACAGGGGTCGGTAGCAATGAGCAGTACTTC. Translating it yields CASSTTTGVGSNEQYF. The chain couples TRBV7-3 to TRBJ2-5; 8 nucleotides match TRBD1. The ends lost 5 bases at V and 11 bases at J; junction bases unmatched: 19. The CDR3 has 16 amino acids. From germline, CDR1 is SGHTA and CDR2 FQGTGA.

This clonotype came up a few times. This chain uses TRBV12-3 or TRBV12-4 with TRBJ1-5, with a tentative D call TRBD1 (6 bases). With 5 bases removed from V and 7 bases from J, the gap between germline ends came to 15 bases. The CDR3 runs 14 residues. The CDR3 coding sequence is TGTGCCAGCAGTCAAACCCCGGGACACCAGCCCCAGCATTTT. This codes for CASSQTPGHQPQHF.

This sequence joins TRBV20-1 and TRBJ1-1; weak D call: TRBD1 (6 bases). CDR1 DFQATT and CDR2 SNEGSKA come from the germline V gene (reference sequence). This CDR3 is 15 amino acids long. V lost 3 bases and J 3 bases, leaving 17 bases between the germline ends. For the CDR3, the DNA is TGCAGTGCTAGTGACCCACAGGGTTTATACACTGAAGCTTTCTTT. Its protein is CSASDPQGLYTEAFF.

The chain is built from TRBV21-1 and TRBJ1-1. TRBV21-1 is a recognized pseudogene. CDR3 size: 15 residues. CDR3 sequence: CASSKGGTKNTEAFF. As DNA, the CDR3 is TGTGCCAGCAGCAAAGGTGGCACCAAGAACACTGAAGCTTTCTTT.

This chain links TRBV14 with TRBJ2-5; 12 positions match TRBD2. The ends lost 4 bases at V and 4 bases at J; junction bases unmatched: 7. This CDR3 has 16 residues. CDR1 is SGHDN and CDR2 is FVKESK in the germline V gene. The CDR3: CASSLLGLAGRETQYF. The CDR3 DNA reads TGTGCCAGCAGCCTACTCGGACTAGCGGGGAGAGAGACCCAGTACTTC. The variable domain in full, completed from reference TRBV14 and TRBJ2-5, reads EAGVTQFPSHSVIEKGQTVTLRCDPISGHDNLYWYRRVMGKEIKFLLHFVKESKQDESGMPNNRFLAERTGGTYSTLKVQPAELEDSGVYFCASSLLGLAGRETQYFGPGTRLLVL.

V usage is TRBV7-2 and J usage is TRBJ2-3; 8 bases are shared with TRBD2. V lost 1 base and J lost 5; bases outside the gene matches: 8. Germline values: CDR1 SGHTA, CDR2 FQGNSA. The CDR3 totals 16 residues. As DNA, the CDR3 is TGTGCCAGCAGCTTAGTAGGGCTAGCGGGCCAAGATACGCAGTATTTT. The encoded protein is CASSLVGLAGQDTQYF.

This clonotype was detected a few times. The chain couples TRBV28 to TRBJ2-7, with D tentatively TRBD2 (5 bases). In germline, CDR1 is MDHEN, CDR2 SYDVKM. The CDR3 sequence is 12 residues long. V was shortened by 6 bases and J by 4 bases, with 10 bases between the two germline ends. The CDR3 DNA sequence: TGTGCCAGCAGACCTCGGACTTACGAGCAGTACTTC. Its translation: CASRPRTYEQYF.

The chain links TRBV28 to TRBJ2-5, with D unclear. The end of the DNA aligns better with TRBJ2-7, so the J call may be wrong. Looked up from germline, CDR1 is MDHEN and CDR2 is SYDVKM. The CDR3 totals 11 residues. In nucleotides, the CDR3 is TGTGCCAGCAGAGGTGGCCCCGAGCAGTACTTC. It is translated as CASRGGPEQYF.

V is TRBV12-3 or TRBV12-4 and J is TRBJ1-2; 9 bases agree with TRBD1. Trimming took 5 bases from V and 7 from J; bases not matched to a gene: 5. CDR3 size: 13 residues. CDR3 bases: TGTGCCAGCAGTGAACAGGGGGCGGGTGGCTACACCTTC. Its translation is CASSEQGAGGYTF.

This clonotype occurred a few times. This chain links TRBV6-2 or TRBV6-3 with TRBJ2-7, with 10 positions matching TRBD2. Per the germline V gene, CDR1 is MNHEY and CDR2 is SVGEGT. There are 14 residues in the CDR3. V shed 5 bases, J shed 5 bases, and the junction held 6 bases outside the gene matches. CDR3 sequence (DNA): TGTGCCAGCAGTGCTAGCGGGAGTGGCGACGAGCAGTACTTC. Amino acid sequence: CASSASGSGDEQYF.

The genes are TRBV7-2 and TRBJ2-7, with TRBD2 matching over 7 bases. The germline V gene has CDR1 SGHTA and CDR2 FQGNSA. The CDR3 is 16 amino acids. The trim removed 5 bases at V and 2 bases at J, leaving 12 bases unmatched. CDR3 region: CASSQQGLVAPYEQYF. CDR3 sequence (DNA): TGTGCCAGCAGCCAGCAAGGACTAGTGGCTCCCTACGAGCAGTACTTC.

The chain has TRBV10-3 and TRBJ2-1; the D call may be TRBD1 or TRBD2 (6 bases each). V dropped 11 bases and J dropped 3 bases, with 14 bases sitting between them. Germline CDR1 reads ENHRY; CDR2 reads SYGVKD. CDR3 length: 13 residues. In nucleotides, the CDR3 is TGTGCCGTACAGGGAGGAGGCTACAATGAGCAGTTCTTC. This translates into CAVQGGGYNEQFF.

V is TRBV6-2 or TRBV6-3 and J is TRBJ1-4; TRBD1 aligns across 8 bases. From germline, CDR1 is MNHEY and CDR2 SVGEGT. Trimming cost V 4 bases and J 0 bases; bases outside gene matches: 10. The CDR3 is 18 amino acids. The CDR3 reads CASSSGQGGSATNEKLFF. CDR3 nucleotides: TGTGCCAGCAGTTCCGGACAGGGTGGAAGTGCAACTAATGAAAAACTGTTTTTT.

This chain's CDR3 is CASKRLGNEQFF. The CDR3 DNA sequence: TGTGCCAGCAAACGGTTAGGCAATGAGCAGTTCTTC. The V and J genes are TRBV6-6 and TRBJ2-1; D uncertain. CDR1 is MNHNY and CDR2 is SVGAGI in the germline V gene (reference sequence). This CDR3 has 12 amino acids. With 7 bases removed from V and 6 bases from J, the gap between germline ends came to 10 bases.

The chain has TRBV21-1 and TRBJ2-4; the table's D call, TRBD1, was not checked against the DNA. The J call is doubtful: the DNA matches TRBJ2-7 better. TRBV21-1 is a documented pseudogene. This CDR3 contains 14 residues. CDR3 loop: CASSPGDRGNEQYF. CDR3 nucleotide sequence: TGTGCCAGCAGCCCAGGGGACAGGGGCAACGAGCAGTACTTC.

This clonotype was counted between two and nine times. The chain has TRBV7-9 and TRBJ1-6; no definite D call. The V gene's germline CDR1 is SEHNR and CDR2 FQNEAQ (reference sequence). The ends were cut back, 1 base at V and 8 bases at J, with 12 bases in the middle. The CDR3 runs to 15 residues. The CDR3 is CASSLGAVVDSPLHF. In DNA, the CDR3 is TGTGCCAGCAGCTTAGGGGCTGTTGTGGATTCACCCCTCCACTTT.

The chain recombines TRBV7-2 with TRBJ2-5; no clear D. Trimming shortened V by 1 base and J by 1 base, and 13 bases separated the two germline ends. This CDR3 contains 16 residues. Germline values: CDR1 SGHTA, CDR2 FQGNSA. The CDR3 here is CASSLGFGEAQETQYF. CDR3 nucleotides: TGTGCCAGCAGCTTAGGATTTGGGGAAGCCCAAGAGACCCAGTACTTC. Drawing the rest from reference TRBV7-2 and TRBJ2-5, the complete variable domain is GAGVSQSPSNKVTEKGKDVELRCDPISGHTALYWYRQSLGQGLEFLIYFQGNSAPDKSGLPSDRFSAERTGGSVSTLTIQRTQQEDSAVYLCASSLGFGEAQETQYFGPGTRLLVL.

This clonotype was seen only a few times. The CDR3 nucleotides are TGCGCCAGCAGCTTTGCGGGGGACTCCTACAATGAGCAGTTCTTC. This encodes CASSFAGDSYNEQFF. V is TRBV5-1 and J is TRBJ2-1; 7 positions agree with TRBD2. Germline V gene lookup returns CDR1 SGHRS and CDR2 YFSETQ. The CDR3 has 15 amino acids. V lost 2 bases and J lost 0; bases outside the gene matches: 2.

The chain is built from TRBV28 and TRBJ1-5; no reliable D call. This CDR3 spans 15 amino acids. Germline CDR1 reads MDHEN; CDR2 reads SYDVKM. Deletions cut 3 bases from V and 2 bases from J, with 11 bases between. CDR3: CASSLRQLGNQPQHF. CDR3 sequence (DNA): TGTGCCAGCAGTTTGAGGCAGTTGGGCAATCAGCCCCAGCATTTT. The whole variable domain, remainder taken from reference TRBV28 and TRBJ1-5, is DVKVTQSSRYLVKRTGEKVFLECVQDMDHENMFWYRQDPGLGLRLIYFSYDVKMKEKGDIPEGYSVSREKKERFSLILESASTNQTSMYLCASSLRQLGNQPQHFGDGTRLSIL.

Concerning this clonotype: A much larger clone sits a single nucleotide away, making a read error possible. The V and J genes are TRBV4-2 and TRBJ2-7, with a tentative D call TRBD1 (6 bases). Looked up from germline, CDR1 is LGHNA and CDR2 is YNFKEQ. CDR3 length: 14 amino acids. The CDR3: CAGSQERTDHEQYF. DNA of the CDR3: TGTGCCGGCAGCCAAGAGAGGACAGACCACGAGCAGTACTTC.

This clonotype was counted at least ten times. The chain carries TRBV3-1 and TRBJ2-5; D possibly matches TRBD1 or TRBD2 (6 bases each). Germline values: CDR1 LGHDT, CDR2 YNNKEL (reference sequence). The V gene lost 4 bases and the J gene lost 5 bases, with 11 bases spanning the gap. The CDR3 covers 13 residues. This CDR3 reads CASSRQEGETQYF. The CDR3 DNA sequence: TGTGCCAGCAGCCGACAGGAGGGGGAGACCCAGTACTTC.